The 4 T cell receptor beta chains reported below all come from one sample, sequenced in a study of blood T cell repertoires in COVID-19. Sequenced by immunoSEQ multiplex PCR; TCRdb stores in-frame clones only, minus some. The table has roughly 350,000 clones, about 93% seen once. The sequenced sample consisted of peripheral blood. Receptor source: a woman aged 18-30 years who had recovered from COVID-19.

The chain uses TRBV3-1 (or the pseudogene TRBV3-2) and TRBJ2-2, with 8 nucleotides matching TRBD1. Germline CDR1 LGHDT, CDR2 YNNKEL (reference sequence). The CDR3 covers 16 residues. V shed 2 bases, J shed 3 bases, and the junction held 5 bases outside the gene matches. The DNA of the CDR3 is TGTGCCAGCAGCCAACGGACAGGGATGGACACCGGGGAGCTGTTTTTT. This gives the protein CASSQRTGMDTGELFF.

This chain joins TRBV19 and TRBJ1-1; TRBD1 aligns across 8 bases. This CDR3 is 15 amino acids long. Germline CDR1 and CDR2: LNHDA and SQIVND (reference sequence). V shed 5 bases and J 1 base; nucleotides not matched to a gene: 6. The CDR3 here is CASSFWTGTNTEAFF. CDR3 bases: TGTGCCAGTAGTTTTTGGACAGGGACGAACACTGAAGCTTTCTTT.

This clone showed up just a few times. The chain carries TRBV6-5 and TRBJ1-6; no firm D call. This CDR3 is 12 amino acids long. The germline V gene encodes CDR1 MNHEY and CDR2 SVGAGI. V was clipped by 5 bases and J by 8 bases, with 7 bases between them. The CDR3 here is CASSTVDSPLHF. The DNA for the CDR3 is TGTGCCAGCAGTACGGTCGATTCACCCCTCCACTTT.

This clone showed up just once. The CDR3 spells CAWSVLGLAGGGEQFF. CDR3 nucleotide sequence: TGTGCCTGGAGTGTACTCGGGCTAGCGGGAGGTGGTGAGCAGTTCTTC. The chain is built from TRBV30 and TRBJ2-1, with 11 bases matching TRBD2. The CDR3 sequence is 16 residues long. V was clipped by 0 bases and J by 9 bases; unmatched bases: 10. Per the germline V gene, CDR1 is GTSNPN and CDR2 is SVGIG (reference sequence). Drawing the rest from reference TRBV30 and TRBJ2-1, the complete variable domain is SQTIHQWPATLVQPVGSPLSLECTVEGTSNPNLYWYRQAAGRGLQLLFYSVGIGQISSEVPQNLSASRPQDRQFILSSKKLLLSDSGFYLCAWSVLGLAGGGEQFFGPGTRLTVL.